The next 25 T cell receptor beta chains were all read from a single sample in a study of cytomegalovirus exposure and HLA in healthy donors. PCR amplification relied on 60 Vbeta primers (plus 13 Jbeta primers). Only in-frame clones appear in the TCRdb table, and some are missing; sequencing was by immunoSEQ multiplex PCR. The sample carries around 200,000 clones, around 77% recorded once. Sequenced: PBMCs. These receptors all come from a woman between 18 and 30 years old in good health and CMV-seronegative.

The chain combines TRBV9 with TRBJ1-2, with 12 bases that match TRBD1. The germline gives CDR1 SGDLS, CDR2 YYNGEE. The ends lost 5 bases at V and 7 bases at J; junction bases unmatched: 6. The CDR3 is made up of 14 amino acids. The CDR3, as DNA: TGTGCCAGCAGTGAGGGACAGGGGGCTTTTGGCTACACCTTC. Amino acid sequence: CASSEGQGAFGYTF.

J is TRBJ2-5 and V is TRBV4-3; 7 bases are shared with TRBD2. The germline CDR1 and CDR2 sequences are LGHNA and YSLEER. The CDR3 runs 17 residues. Trimming at V came to 0 bases and at J to 4 bases, leaving 11 bases not matched to a gene. CDR3 bases: TGCGCCAGCAGCCAAGAGTATGGGGGAGGGCCGGGAGAGACCCAGTACTTC. It yields the protein CASSQEYGGGPGETQYF.

The chain links TRBV5-1 to TRBJ2-1, with 8 bases lining up with TRBD1. The V gene end was trimmed by 5 bases and the J gene end by 7 bases; junction bases not matched to a gene: 5. This CDR3 is 13 amino acids long. Germline CDR1 and CDR2: SGHRS and YFSETQ. The CDR3 DNA sequence: TGCGCCAGCAGGGGACAGGTGGGGAATGAGCAGTTCTTC. As protein: CASRGQVGNEQFF.

The chain joins TRBV27 to TRBJ2-1, with TRBD1 identical over 8 bases. The CDR3 length is 16 residues. The germline gives CDR1 MNHEY, CDR2 SMNVEV (reference sequence). V lost 3 bases, J lost 3 bases, and 7 bases stayed unmatched. CDR3: CASSFDSGGSYNEQFF. CDR3 DNA: TGTGCCAGCAGTTTCGACTCAGGGGGCAGCTACAATGAGCAGTTCTTC.

The rearrangement joins TRBV5-6 to TRBJ1-5, with D possibly being TRBD1 (5 bases). V lost 5 bases, J lost 4 bases, and 19 bases lay in between. The CDR3 extends over 16 amino acids. CDR1 is SGHDT, CDR2 YYEEEE, per germline. The CDR3: CASSSGGGVSNQPQHF. The CDR3 DNA reads as TGTGCCAGCAGTTCCGGGGGAGGGGTTAGTAATCAGCCCCAGCATTTT.

The V and J genes are TRBV6-6 and TRBJ1-2; 9 bases align to TRBD1. The CDR3 extends over 14 amino acids. The germline gives CDR1 MNHNY, CDR2 SVGAGI (reference sequence). Trimming at V came to 7 bases and at J to 8 bases, leaving 11 bases not matched to a gene. CDR3 sequence (DNA): TGTGCCAGCACCACAGGGGGCGGGATAGGCGGCTACACCTTC. It translates to CASTTGGGIGGYTF.

J is TRBJ1-4 and V is TRBV15; a weak D match, TRBD1 (5 bases). Trimming took off 1 base at V and 10 bases at J, with 16 bases between the two ends. The germline V gene has CDR1 LNHNV and CDR2 YYDKDF (reference sequence). The CDR3 has 15 residues. The CDR3 region has the DNA TGTGCCACCAGCAGAGGTGCAGGGCTTGATGCAAAACTGTTTTTT. Translation: CATSRGAGLDAKLFF.

The chain employs TRBV10-3 and TRBJ2-3; D may be TRBD2 (5 bases). The CDR3 totals 14 residues. V lost 10 bases and J 2 bases, leaving 16 bases between the germline ends. Looked up from germline, CDR1 is ENHRY and CDR2 is SYGVKD. In nucleotides, the CDR3 is TGTGCCACGGCATGGGGAGACCCCACAGATACGCAGTATTTT. Its protein is CATAWGDPTDTQYF.

To note about this clone: One end of the junction does not line up with germline, which may come from a read error. The J gene is TRBJ2-2, the V gene TRBV7-9; D ambiguous. The germline V gene has CDR1 SEHNR and CDR2 FQNEAQ (reference sequence). The CDR3 consists of 12 residues. The CDR3 nucleotides read TGTTCCAGCAGCTTATCTAGCGGGGAGCTGTTTTTT. This gives the protein CSSSLSSGELFF.

The chain combines TRBV28 with TRBJ1-2, with 7 bases aligning to TRBD1. The CDR3 sequence is 14 residues long. Germline trimming cut 6 bases from V and 2 bases from J; bases unmatched to any gene: 6. The germline V gene has CDR1 MDHEN and CDR2 SYDVKM. The CDR3: CASSPTGSNYGYTF. In nucleotides, the CDR3 is TGTGCCAGCAGCCCGACAGGGAGCAACTATGGCTACACCTTC.

J is TRBJ1-2 and V is TRBV30; D is unresolved. The CDR3 loop spans 11 amino acids. The germline V gene encodes CDR1 GTSNPN and CDR2 SVGIG (reference sequence). V was shortened by 3 bases and J by 8 bases, with 10 bases between the two germline ends. Written as DNA, the CDR3 is TGTGCCTGGAGCATGCGAGGCGGCTACACCTTC. This encodes CAWSMRGGYTF.

The gene calls are TRBV19 and TRBJ1-6; a weak D match, TRBD1 (6 bases). V was trimmed by 5 bases and J by 10 bases, leaving 18 bases between them. From germline, CDR1 is LNHDA and CDR2 SQIVND (reference sequence). This CDR3 region has 15 residues. CDR3: CASSLNGQGNSPLHF. The CDR3, as DNA: TGTGCCAGTAGTTTGAACGGGCAGGGGAACTCACCCCTCCACTTT.

This chain links TRBV28 with TRBJ2-7; D may be TRBD1 (6 bases). The V gene lost 5 bases and the J gene lost 0 bases, with 8 bases spanning the gap. CDR1 and CDR2 from the germline V gene are MDHEN and SYDVKM. This CDR3 has 13 amino acids. CDR3 nucleotides: TGTGCCAGCAGTCTGGGACACTCCTACGAGCAGTACTTC. Translating it yields CASSLGHSYEQYF.

The chain links TRBV6-1 to TRBJ1-2; 10 nucleotides line up with TRBD1. Germline values: CDR1 MNHNS, CDR2 SASEGT. This CDR3 has 14 amino acids. Losses at the gene ends were 5 bases for V and 8 bases for J; bases not matched to a gene: 8. DNA of the CDR3: TGTGCCAGCAGTCCCGGGACAGGGGTGCGAGGCTACACCTTC. Its protein is CASSPGTGVRGYTF.

V is TRBV21-1 and J is TRBJ1-2; TRBD1 was called by the table and not checked on the DNA. TRBV21-1 constitutes a pseudogene. The CDR3 totals 18 residues. CDR3 loop: CASSKVVSEQGGNYGYTF. The CDR3, as DNA: TGTGCCAGCAGCAAAGTTGTCTCCGAGCAGGGTGGTAACTATGGCTACACCTTC.

In its sample, this clone was seen a few times. V gene TRBV11-2 combines with J gene TRBJ1-5; possibly TRBD1 for D (5 bases). From germline, CDR1 is SGHAT and CDR2 FQNNGV. Trimming pared 4 bases from V and 4 bases from J, leaving 17 bases between. This CDR3 has 16 amino acids. In nucleotides, the CDR3 is TGTGCCAGCAGCTCACTGCAGGGAGGTAGAAATCAGCCCCAGCATTTT. Its translation is CASSSLQGGRNQPQHF.

The chain joins TRBV5-4 to TRBJ2-1; 7 bases fit TRBD2. Looked up from germline, CDR1 is SGHNT and CDR2 is YYREEE (reference sequence). This CDR3 is built from 15 residues. The trim removed 0 bases at V and 6 bases at J, leaving 6 bases unmatched. CDR3 in DNA: TGTGCCAGCAGCTTGGTGGGGGGGAGAACCAATGAGCAGTTCTTC. It yields the protein CASSLVGGRTNEQFF.

The chain recombines TRBV2 with TRBJ2-1, with a weak D call TRBD1 (5 bases). V dropped 4 bases and J dropped 3 bases, with 19 bases sitting between them. The CDR3 is 17 residues long. Germline V CDR1 and CDR2: SNHLY, FYNNEI. CDR3 protein: CASSGSVLGDHYNEQFF. Here the CDR3 DNA reads TGTGCCAGCAGTGGGTCCGTGTTAGGGGATCACTACAATGAGCAGTTCTTC. The whole variable domain, remainder taken from reference TRBV2 and TRBJ2-1, is EPEVTQTPSHQVTQMGQEVILRCVPISNHLYFYWYRQILGQKVEFLVSFYNNEISEKSEIFDDQFSVERPDGSNFTLKIRSTKLEDSAMYFCASSGSVLGDHYNEQFFGPGTRLTVL.

The V and J genes are TRBV4-2 and TRBJ2-5; TRBD2 might be the D (7 bases). This CDR3 has 15 amino acids. V lost 5 bases and J lost 1, with 14 bases in between. Germline V gene data show CDR1 as LGHNA and CDR2 as YNFKEQ. The CDR3 DNA follows: TGTGCCAGCAGCAAGGGGGGGAACATCCAAGAGACCCAGTACTTC. It specifies CASSKGGNIQETQYF.

The V and J genes are TRBV25-1 and TRBJ2-1, with 7 nucleotides matching TRBD1. CDR1 is MGHDK and CDR2 is SYGVNS in the germline V gene. V was clipped by 5 bases and J by 9 bases; unmatched bases: 4. This CDR3 is 12 amino acids long. This CDR3 reads CASSKGGSEQFF. In DNA, the CDR3 is TGTGCCAGCAGTAAAGGGGGCAGTGAGCAGTTCTTC.

The chain couples TRBV6-4 to TRBJ1-1; 7 bases align to TRBD1. Germline V gene lookup returns CDR1 MRHNA and CDR2 SNTAGT. Unmatched junction bases numbered 6, after V lost 7 bases and J lost 1 base. The CDR3 has 14 residues. CDR3 DNA sequence: TGTGCCAGCAAATCGGACAGGACGAACACTGAAGCTTTCTTT. Translated, it gives CASKSDRTNTEAFF.

The V gene is TRBV2, the J gene TRBJ2-3; a weak D match, TRBD2 (6 bases). The germline V gene encodes CDR1 SNHLY and CDR2 FYNNEI. With 0 bases removed from V and 6 bases from J, the gap between germline ends came to 13 bases. This CDR3 contains 15 residues. This CDR3 is CASSEAQSSADTQYF. The CDR3 DNA follows: TGTGCCAGCAGTGAAGCACAATCTAGCGCGGATACGCAGTATTTT.

The chain carries TRBV9 and TRBJ1-1; a possible D gene is TRBD1 (6 bases). Looked up from germline, CDR1 is SGDLS and CDR2 is YYNGEE. The V gene lost 4 bases and the J gene lost 0 bases, with 16 bases spanning the gap. The CDR3 spans 16 residues. The chain's CDR3 is CASSSAGTPMNTEAFF. DNA of the CDR3: TGTGCCAGCAGCTCGGCCGGGACACCTATGAACACTGAAGCTTTCTTT.

This chain uses TRBV13 with TRBJ2-7; the D gene is possibly TRBD2 (6 bases). V gave up 4 bases and J gave up 0 bases, with 16 bases separating them. CDR1 and CDR2 from the germline V gene are PRHDT and FYEKMQ (reference sequence). This CDR3 comprises 16 residues. CDR3 sequence reads: CASSWTTGSSSYEQYF. The CDR3 bases are TGTGCCAGCAGCTGGACCACCGGGAGCAGCTCCTACGAGCAGTACTTC.

The chain links TRBV2 to TRBJ1-2, with 9 bases aligning to TRBD1. V trimming: 4 bases; J trimming: 4 bases; junction bases outside the gene matches: 4. Germline V lookup: CDR1 SNHLY, CDR2 FYNNEI. The CDR3 is made up of 14 amino acids. CDR3 sequence reads: CASSGSTGGYGYTF. The CDR3, as DNA: TGTGCCAGCAGTGGCTCGACAGGGGGCTATGGCTACACCTTC.